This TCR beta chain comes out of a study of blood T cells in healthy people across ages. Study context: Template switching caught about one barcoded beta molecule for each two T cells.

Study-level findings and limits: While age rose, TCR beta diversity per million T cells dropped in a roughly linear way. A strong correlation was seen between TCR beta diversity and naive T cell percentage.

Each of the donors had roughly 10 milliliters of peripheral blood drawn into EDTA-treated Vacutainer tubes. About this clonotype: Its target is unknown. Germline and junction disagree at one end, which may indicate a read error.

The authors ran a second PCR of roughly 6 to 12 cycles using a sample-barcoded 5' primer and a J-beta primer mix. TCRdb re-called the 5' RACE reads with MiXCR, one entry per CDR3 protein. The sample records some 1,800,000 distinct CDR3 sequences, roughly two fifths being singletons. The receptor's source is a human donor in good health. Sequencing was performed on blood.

For the CDR3, the DNA is TGTGCCGCCAGCAGGGGAACCGGCGGCGATTCACCCCTCCACTTT. Translation gives CAASRGTGGDSPLHF. The J gene is TRBJ1-6, the V gene TRBV15; D is possibly TRBD1 (6 bases). Germline values: CDR1 LNHNV, CDR2 YYDKDF (reference sequence). This CDR3 has 15 amino acids.